Only a few counts were recorded for the clone carrying this T cell receptor beta chain. Its matching antigen is unknown. TCRdb ran MiXCR on the RT-PCR reads and lists one entry per CDR3 protein. The sample holds over 150,000 distinct CDR3 sequences, 7.5% to 10% seen once. The sample belongs to a study of response to subunit inactivated influenza vaccine. Findings of the study overall: After each seasonal influenza vaccination, few new T cells are recruited, the authors suggested.

This specimen consisted of non-naive T cells sorted from PBMCs, obtained on the day of vaccination. This clonotype was sampled from a man aged 50-59 years who received an inactivated influenza vaccine.

CDR3 in amino acids: CASGTGGLSYEQYF. The CDR3 DNA is TGTGCCAGCGGGACAGGGGGCCTCTCCTACGAGCAGTACTTC. V and J are TRBV5-6 and TRBJ2-7, with 12 bases identical to TRBD1. This CDR3 comprises 14 residues. Germline lookup yields CDR1 SGHDT and CDR2 YYEEEE. Unmatched junction bases numbered 2, after V lost 7 bases and J lost 0 bases. The variable domain in full, completed from reference TRBV5-6 and TRBJ2-7, reads DAGVTQSPTHLIKTRGQQVTLRCSPKSGHDTVSWYQQALGQGPQFIFQYYEEEERQRGNFPDRFSGHQFPNYSSELNVNALLLGDSALYLCASGTGGLSYEQYFGPGTRLTVT.